The 32 T cell receptor beta chains in this list originate from one sample, sequenced in a study of blood T cell repertoires in COVID-19. Profiled with immunoSEQ multiplex PCR; TCRdb holds only in-frame clones, not every one. The sample contains 380,000 or so clones, about 88% of which appear only once. Sequenced sample: peripheral blood. Receptors were obtained from a woman aged 55-69 years with COVID-19, enrolled during active disease.

This clone was found a few times. This rearrangement joins TRBV14 to TRBJ2-7, with D possibly being TRBD2 (6 bases). CDR1 SGHDN and CDR2 FVKESK come from the germline V gene. Trimming left V 0 bases short and J 2 bases short, with 17 bases between. The CDR3 has 17 amino acids. CDR3: CASSQDLEEGPTYEQYF. CDR3 nucleotides: TGTGCCAGCAGCCAAGATCTTGAGGAGGGACCTACCTACGAGCAGTACTTC.

V usage is TRBV2 and J usage is TRBJ1-2; a weak D match, TRBD1 (5 bases). With 6 bases removed from V and 3 bases from J, the gap between germline ends came to 14 bases. This CDR3 contains 14 residues. Germline V gene data show CDR1 as SNHLY and CDR2 as FYNNEI. CDR3 nucleotide sequence: TGTGCCAGCAGGGAAAGGGGTCTTGACTATGGCTACACCTTC. Translated, it gives CASRERGLDYGYTF.

The CDR3: CAISDQTSGDEQFF. The CDR3, as DNA: TGTGCCATCAGTGATCAGACTAGCGGGGATGAGCAGTTCTTC. The rearrangement uses TRBV10-3 and TRBJ2-1; 11 bases align to TRBD2. Losses at the gene ends were 3 bases for V and 8 bases for J; bases not matched to a gene: 3. Germline V gene lookup returns CDR1 ENHRY and CDR2 SYGVKD. There are 14 residues in the CDR3.

The chain is built from TRBV5-1 and TRBJ1-2, with D maybe TRBD1 (5 bases). This CDR3 contains 12 residues. Germline V gene data show CDR1 as SGHRS and CDR2 as YFSETQ. With 5 bases removed from V and 8 bases from J, the gap between germline ends came to 13 bases. Written as DNA, the CDR3 is TGCGCCAGCAGTTCCGGGGGAGTAGGCTACACCTTC. As protein: CASSSGGVGYTF.

This sequence joins TRBV2 and TRBJ2-5; 10 bases map to TRBD2. This CDR3 contains 14 residues. Germline CDR1 SNHLY, CDR2 FYNNEI. V lost 5 bases and J lost 9; bases outside the gene matches: 9. In nucleotides, the CDR3 is TGTGCCAGCAGTTTCAGCGGGGGGGCTCCTCCCCAGTACTTC. Encoded protein: CASSFSGGAPPQYF.

The V gene is TRBV5-1, the J gene TRBJ2-7; 9 positions match TRBD2. The CDR3 consists of 14 residues. Trimming removed 3 bases from V and 2 bases from J; junction bases left unmatched: 3. CDR1 is SGHRS, CDR2 YFSETQ, per germline. DNA of the CDR3: TGCGCCAGCAGCTCGGCGGGGGGGCCCTACGAGCAGTACTTC. Encoded protein: CASSSAGGPYEQYF.

The J gene is TRBJ1-1, the V gene TRBV6-1; TRBD1 aligns across 7 bases. This CDR3 comprises 16 residues. The trim removed 1 base at V and 0 bases at J, leaving 5 bases unmatched. Germline V CDR1 and CDR2: MNHNS, SASEGT. The CDR3 here is CASSEEQGTLNTEAFF. The CDR3 DNA is TGTGCCAGCAGTGAAGAACAGGGGACCCTGAACACTGAAGCTTTCTTT.

The genes are TRBV4-2 and TRBJ2-1; 7 nucleotides align to TRBD2. The germline gives CDR1 LGHNA, CDR2 YNFKEQ. Trimming removed 1 base from V and 2 bases from J; junction bases left unmatched: 5. The CDR3 covers 16 residues. CDR3 bases: TGTGCCAGCAGCCAAGGGGAGGGCTTCACCTACAATGAGCAGTTCTTC. This sequence encodes CASSQGEGFTYNEQFF.

The chain employs TRBV29-1 and TRBJ2-7, with D tentatively TRBD2 (6 bases). The CDR3 is 12 amino acids. The germline V gene encodes CDR1 SQVTM and CDR2 ANQGSEA. Trimming stripped 4 bases from V and 5 bases from J, with 12 bases between. CDR3 amino acids: CSVAEGSDEQYF. The CDR3 nucleotides are TGCAGCGTTGCGGAGGGCTCAGACGAGCAGTACTTC.

The V gene is TRBV6-5, the J gene TRBJ2-2; a weak D match, TRBD2 (5 bases). The germline CDR1 and CDR2 sequences are MNHEY and SVGAGI. Trimming took 6 bases from V and 6 from J, leaving 11 bases between them. The CDR3 runs to 13 residues. The chain's CDR3 is CASSWAGAGELFF. In DNA form, the CDR3 reads TGTGCCAGCAGCTGGGCCGGGGCCGGGGAGCTGTTTTTT.

The chain combines TRBV4-3 with TRBJ1-1; perhaps TRBD1 as D (5 bases). In germline, CDR1 is LGHNA, CDR2 YSLEER. V was pared by 1 base and J by 3 bases, with 18 bases between. This CDR3 has 17 amino acids. CDR3 in DNA: TGCGCCAGCAGCCAAGCAGATCGGACGAAGGGGCACACTGAAGCTTTCTTT. Its translation: CASSQADRTKGHTEAFF.

The chain is built from TRBV5-6 and TRBJ1-4, with no clear D. The CDR3 is made up of 13 amino acids. Trimming removed 1 base from V and 8 bases from J, with 9 bases in between. Germline CDR1 is SGHDT and CDR2 is YYEEEE. The CDR3 DNA reads TGTGCCAGCAGCTTGAGCAGCGGGGAAAAACTGTTTTTT. Residues: CASSLSSGEKLFF.

The chain joins TRBV11-2 to TRBJ2-3; 13 bases align to TRBD2. The CDR3 is 16 amino acids. CDR1 and CDR2 from the germline V gene are SGHAT and FQNNGV. Trimming took 2 bases from V and 1 from J; bases not matched to a gene: 0. The CDR3 here is CASSLTSGGGTDTQYF. The CDR3 nucleotides are TGTGCCAGCAGCTTAACTAGCGGGGGGGGCACAGATACGCAGTATTTT.

V and J are TRBV2 and TRBJ1-2; 7 bases align to TRBD1. CDR1 and CDR2 (germline): SNHLY, FYNNEI. This CDR3 has 15 residues. Trimming at V came to 6 bases and at J to 5 bases, leaving 12 bases not matched to a gene. CDR3 DNA: TGTGCCAGCAGCGAAACAGGGGAATTTGGGTATGGCTACACCTTC. It encodes CASSETGEFGYGYTF.

The rearrangement uses TRBV6-4 and TRBJ1-2; 7 bases match TRBD1. The length of the CDR3 is 15 residues. Germline V gene data show CDR1 as MRHNA and CDR2 as SNTAGT. With 2 bases clipped from V and 5 bases from J, the junction kept 8 bases outside the gene matches. The CDR3 DNA reads as TGTGCCAGCAGTGACGAGGGACAGAACCTATATGGCTACACCTTC. It codes for CASSDEGQNLYGYTF.

The V call is TRBV5-1, the J call TRBJ1-2; no definite D call. The CDR3 loop spans 14 amino acids. The V gene lost 0 bases and the J gene lost 6 bases, with 12 bases spanning the gap. CDR1 is SGHRS and CDR2 is YFSETQ in the germline V gene. In DNA, the CDR3 is TGCGCCAGCAGCTTGGAACCCGTTGACAATGGCTACACCTTC. Its translation: CASSLEPVDNGYTF. The whole variable domain, filled in from reference TRBV5-1 and TRBJ1-2, reads KAGVTQTPRYLIKTRGQQVTLSCSPISGHRSVSWYQQTPGQGLQFLFEYFSETQRNKGNFPGRFSGRQFSNSRSEMNVSTLELGDSALYLCASSLEPVDNGYTFGSGTRLTVV.

This rearrangement joins TRBV19 to TRBJ2-3; D gene uncertain. In germline, CDR1 is LNHDA, CDR2 SQIVND (reference sequence). V lost 5 bases and J 2 bases, leaving 14 bases between the germline ends. This CDR3 spans 15 amino acids. DNA of the CDR3: TGTGCCAGTAGTCCGATGAACGGGTACACAGATACGCAGTATTTT. Encoded protein: CASSPMNGYTDTQYF.

This rearrangement joins TRBV13 to TRBJ2-5; 7 bases agree with TRBD2. The CDR3 sequence is 15 residues long. The V gene's germline CDR1 is PRHDT and CDR2 FYEKMQ (reference sequence). J lost 5 bases, V lost 2 bases, and 8 bases had no gene match. CDR3 loop: CASSLNLAGIETQYF. In DNA, the CDR3 is TGTGCCAGCAGCTTAAATTTAGCGGGTATTGAGACCCAGTACTTC.

This chain connects TRBV3-1 (or the pseudogene TRBV3-2) to TRBJ2-6, with no clear D. Trimming removed 0 bases from V and 0 bases from J, with 9 bases in between. CDR1 LGHDT and CDR2 YNNKEL come from the germline V gene (reference sequence). The CDR3 loop spans 17 amino acids. CDR3 in amino acids: CASSQEFRDSGANVLTF. DNA for the CDR3: TGTGCCAGCAGCCAAGAATTCCGAGACTCTGGGGCCAACGTCCTGACTTTC.

CDR3 protein: CASSSQYEQYF. CDR3 coding DNA: TGTGCCAGCAGCTCCCAGTACGAGCAGTACTTC. This sequence joins TRBV7-2 and TRBJ2-7; D call uncertain. CDR3 size: 11 residues. Germline V gene sequence: CDR1 SGHTA, CDR2 FQGNSA. The V end lost 4 bases, the J end lost 4 bases, and 5 bases lay between the germline ends.

This rearrangement joins TRBV19 to TRBJ2-1, with 11 bases aligning to TRBD2. V was pared by 5 bases and J by 7 bases, with 4 bases of the junction left unmatched. CDR1 is LNHDA and CDR2 is SQIVND in the germline V gene (reference sequence). The CDR3 sequence is 14 residues long. Written as DNA, the CDR3 is TGTGCCAGTAGTTGGTCTAGCGGGGGGAATGAGCAGTTCTTC. It yields the protein CASSWSSGGNEQFF.

About this clone itself: Other DNA sequences in this sample translate to the same CDR3. The genes are TRBV19 and TRBJ1-1; the D is unclear. CDR3 length: 13 residues. The ends were cut back, 1 base at V and 0 bases at J, with 3 bases in the middle. Germline V CDR1 and CDR2: LNHDA, SQIVND (reference sequence). CDR3 sequence (DNA): TGTGCCAGTAGTATAGCCATGAACACTGAAGCTTTCTTT. Its protein is CASSIAMNTEAFF.

J is TRBJ2-2 and V is TRBV18; TRBD1 might be the D (6 bases). Germline V gene sequence: CDR1 KGHSH, CDR2 LQKENI. There are 12 residues in the CDR3. V lost 3 bases and J lost 8, with 7 bases in between. CDR3 in amino acids: CASSPDRGELFF. CDR3 DNA sequence: TGTGCCAGCTCACCGGACAGAGGGGAGCTGTTTTTT.

The CDR3 region has the DNA TGCGCCAGCAGCCCAAGGACAGCGTCGGAAGCTTTCTTT. Encoded protein: CASSPRTASEAFF. V usage is TRBV5-1 and J usage is TRBJ1-1; perhaps TRBD1 as D (6 bases). This CDR3 has 13 residues. Looked up from germline, CDR1 is SGHRS and CDR2 is YFSETQ. V lost 4 bases to trimming and J lost 8 bases, with 15 bases between them.

Concerning this clone itself: Other DNA sequences in the same sample also yield this CDR3. The chain combines TRBV12-3 or TRBV12-4 with TRBJ1-1; maybe TRBD1 (5 bases). V was clipped by 5 bases and J by 5 bases, with 12 bases between them. The CDR3 totals 13 residues. CDR3 sequence: CASSPQGGTEAFF. DNA of the CDR3: TGTGCCAGCAGTCCTCAGGGAGGTACTGAAGCTTTCTTT.

CDR3 loop: CASSPPPGAAGENEQFF. Written as DNA, the CDR3 is TGTGCCAGCTCACCACCCCCCGGTGCTGCCGGTGAGAATGAGCAGTTCTTC. J is TRBJ2-1 and V is TRBV18, with no clear D. This CDR3 is built from 17 residues. The germline V gene has CDR1 KGHSH and CDR2 LQKENI. The ends were cut back, 0 bases at V and 7 bases at J, with 19 bases in the middle.

This rearrangement joins TRBV20-1 to TRBJ1-1, with 7 bases aligning to TRBD1. CDR3 length: 12 amino acids. With 3 bases clipped from V and 7 bases from J, the junction kept 5 bases outside the gene matches. Germline loops: CDR1 DFQATT, CDR2 SNEGSKA (reference sequence). The chain's CDR3 is CSASSTGDEAFF. In nucleotides, the CDR3 is TGCAGTGCTAGTTCTACAGGGGATGAAGCTTTCTTT.

V gene TRBV6-4 combines with J gene TRBJ2-7; 9 nucleotides line up with TRBD1. The CDR3 consists of 13 residues. Losses at the gene ends were 5 bases for V and 6 bases for J; bases not matched to a gene: 5. Germline assignment: CDR1 MRHNA and CDR2 SNTAGT. The CDR3 loop is CASSRTGEAEQYF. DNA for the CDR3: TGTGCCAGCAGTCGGACAGGGGAGGCCGAGCAGTACTTC.

The chain joins TRBV15 to TRBJ2-1, with D maybe TRBD2 (6 bases). Per the germline V gene, CDR1 is LNHNV and CDR2 is YYDKDF (reference sequence). V was trimmed by 1 base and J by 8 bases, leaving 18 bases between them. The length of the CDR3 is 16 residues. CDR3 in DNA: TGTGCCACCAGCAGAGGGAATCGGGGGAGTTTGGATGAGCAGTTCTTC. Amino acid sequence: CATSRGNRGSLDEQFF.

The J gene is TRBJ1-2, the V gene TRBV7-9; TRBD1 aligns across 7 bases. This CDR3 comprises 13 residues. Germline values: CDR1 SEHNR, CDR2 FQNEAQ (reference sequence). V trimming: 7 bases; J trimming: 8 bases; junction bases outside the gene matches: 10. The DNA of the CDR3 is TGTGCCAGCATCCTAGACAGGGAGAGGGGCTACACCTTC. This codes for CASILDRERGYTF.

The rearrangement joins TRBV7-2 to TRBJ1-5, with D perhaps TRBD1 (5 bases). V lost 1 base and J 2 bases, leaving 12 bases between the germline ends. There are 16 residues in the CDR3. Germline lookup yields CDR1 SGHTA and CDR2 FQGNSA. The CDR3 spells CASSLVSGVGNQPQHF. DNA for the CDR3: TGTGCCAGCAGCTTAGTTTCGGGGGTTGGCAATCAGCCCCAGCATTTT.

The gene calls are TRBV29-1 and TRBJ2-5, with a possible D match to TRBD1 (6 bases). The CDR3 runs 12 residues. The germline CDR1 and CDR2 sequences are SQVTM and ANQGSEA. The V and J ends lost 6 bases and 2 bases respectively, with 10 bases between them. The CDR3 nucleotides read TGCAGCGTGGATCAGGGGCAAGAGACCCAGTACTTC. Translated, it gives CSVDQGQETQYF. Using reference TRBV29-1 and TRBJ2-5 for the parts outside the CDR3, the full variable domain is SAVISQKPSRDICQRGTSLTIQCQVDSQVTMMFWYRQQPGQSLTLIATANQGSEATYESGFVIDKFPISRPNLTFSTLTVSNMSPEDSSIYLCSVDQGQETQYFGPGTRLLVL.